The TCR beta chain described here comes from a study of T cell changes during pregnancy in multiple sclerosis. Clones were sequenced by immunoSEQ multiplex PCR, and TCRdb holds only the in-frame ones, with some missing. The sample has under 100,000 clones, more than 90% seen once. Sequencing used peripheral blood, obtained in the second trimester of pregnancy. The TCR was taken from a female donor with multiple sclerosis, enrolled in a pregnancy study.

In DNA form, the CDR3 reads TGTGCCAGCAGCTTATCCCCGACAGGGACGGATCCTAACTATGGCTACACCTTC. The encoded protein is CASSLSPTGTDPNYGYTF. The rearrangement joins TRBV7-8 to TRBJ1-2, with 7 bases aligning to TRBD1. The CDR3 length is 18 residues. CDR1 SGHVS and CDR2 FQNEAQ come from the germline V gene. With V trimmed by 2 bases and J by 0 bases, 12 bases remained unmatched. The entire variable domain, with the rest obtained from reference TRBV7-8 and TRBJ1-2, is as follows: GAGVSQSPRYKVAKRGQDVALRCDPISGHVSLFWYQQALGQGPEFLTYFQNEAQLDKSGLPSDRFFAERPEGSVSTLKIQRTQQEDSAVYLCASSLSPTGTDPNYGYTFGSGTRLTVV.